The 11 T cell receptor beta chains given below trace back to one sample, sequenced in a study of cytomegalovirus exposure and HLA in healthy donors. It was with 60 Vbeta and 13 Jbeta primers that the PCR ran. TCRdb keeps only in-frame clones here, not all; method: immunoSEQ multiplex PCR. The sample carries about 160,000 clones, about 73% recorded once. Sequencing was carried out using PBMCs. The receptors derive from a woman in her forties in good health and CMV-seronegative.

The chain carries TRBV19 and TRBJ2-5; D perhaps matches TRBD2 (6 bases). The CDR3 loop spans 13 amino acids. Looked up from germline, CDR1 is LNHDA and CDR2 is SQIVND (reference sequence). V was pared by 5 bases and J by 3 bases, with 10 bases between. In DNA form, the CDR3 reads TGTGCCAGTAGTCGGGAGAGGGAAGAGACCCAGTACTTC. Encoded protein: CASSREREETQYF.

The chain links TRBV28 to TRBJ1-4; 7 positions agree with TRBD1. Trimming at V came to 2 bases and at J to 6 bases, leaving 6 bases not matched to a gene. The CDR3 consists of 15 residues. CDR1 and CDR2 from the germline V gene are MDHEN and SYDVKM. The CDR3 loop reads CASSLTRGWDEKLFF. The DNA of the CDR3 is TGTGCCAGCAGTTTAACCAGGGGGTGGGATGAAAAACTGTTTTTT.

The chain employs TRBV18 and TRBJ2-3; weak D call: TRBD1 (6 bases). V gave up 0 bases and J gave up 5 bases, with 15 bases separating them. The germline CDR1 and CDR2 sequences are KGHSH and LQKENI. The CDR3 totals 16 residues. CDR3 loop: CASSPPWDTQEDTQYF. In DNA form, the CDR3 reads TGTGCCAGCTCACCACCCTGGGACACCCAAGAAGATACGCAGTATTTT.

V gene TRBV18 combines with J gene TRBJ2-5; possible D gene TRBD2, 6 bases. The germline gives CDR1 KGHSH, CDR2 LQKENI. The V and J ends lost 6 bases and 2 bases respectively, with 16 bases between them. This CDR3 comprises 15 residues. CDR3 region: CASSRGASAQETQYF. The CDR3 DNA reads as TGTGCCAGCTCCCGAGGGGCTAGCGCGCAAGAGACCCAGTACTTC.

The V gene is TRBV27, the J gene TRBJ2-3; D gene ambiguous. Germline CDR1 and CDR2: MNHEY and SMNVEV (reference sequence). The CDR3 loop spans 13 amino acids. Trimming cost V 4 bases and J 0 bases, with 5 bases left between them. This CDR3 is CASSSSSTDTQYF. The CDR3 nucleotides are TGTGCCAGCAGTTCTTCTAGCACAGATACGCAGTATTTT.

The chain combines TRBV30 with TRBJ2-7; 7 nucleotides agree with TRBD1. V shed 5 bases, J shed 0 bases, and the junction held 10 bases outside the gene matches. The CDR3 runs 15 residues. Germline-derived CDR1 and CDR2 are GTSNPN and SVGIG (reference sequence). This chain's CDR3 is CAWVTPGGYSYEQYF. The CDR3 DNA follows: TGTGCCTGGGTTACTCCAGGGGGTTACTCCTACGAGCAGTACTTC.

J is TRBJ2-5 and V is TRBV6-5; 7 bases align to TRBD1. This CDR3 region has 14 residues. CDR1 is MNHEY and CDR2 is SVGAGI in the germline V gene. V shed 5 bases, J shed 3 bases, and the junction held 6 bases outside the gene matches. The CDR3 here is CASSGNRGKETQYF. DNA for the CDR3: TGTGCCAGCAGTGGGAACAGGGGAAAAGAGACCCAGTACTTC.

The chain recombines TRBV7-9 with TRBJ1-2; 8 bases are shared with TRBD1. J was trimmed by 7 bases and V by 5 bases; bases with no gene match: 6. The germline CDR1 and CDR2 sequences are SEHNR and FQNEAQ (reference sequence). This CDR3 is 13 amino acids long. CDR3 in amino acids: CASSVDRGGGYTF. The CDR3 DNA is TGTGCCAGCAGCGTAGACAGGGGAGGTGGCTACACCTTC.

The V call is TRBV4-1, the J call TRBJ1-4, with 8 bases that match TRBD1. After removal of 2 bases from V and 6 bases from J, the junction contained 5 bases not matched to a gene. This CDR3 spans 15 amino acids. Germline lookup yields CDR1 MGHRA and CDR2 YSYEKL. The CDR3 region is CASSQPGQVDEKLFF. CDR3 nucleotide sequence: TGCGCCAGCAGCCAACCGGGACAGGTCGATGAAAAACTGTTTTTT.

The chain joins TRBV20-1 to TRBJ2-1; D gene uncertain. CDR3 length equals 10 residues. The V gene's germline CDR1 is DFQATT and CDR2 SNEGSKA (reference sequence). Trimming cost V 7 bases and J 7 bases, with 8 bases left between them. In DNA form, the CDR3 reads TGCAGTGGTCTACGGAATGAGCAGTTCTTC. Its translation is CSGLRNEQFF.

This clone was seen a few times. The rearrangement links TRBV5-4 to TRBJ1-2; the D is unclear. The CDR3 is 16 amino acids. Germline-derived CDR1 and CDR2 are SGHNT and YYREEE (reference sequence). Trimming pared 4 bases from V and 4 bases from J, leaving 20 bases between. As DNA, the CDR3 is TGTGCCAGCAGCCAAGAATACGAAGGCGGTGGCTATGGCTACACCTTC. This encodes CASSQEYEGGGYGYTF.